This T cell receptor beta chain originates from a study of T cells in localized non-small cell lung cancer. This CDR3 is built from 16 residues. CDR1 LGHNA and CDR2 YNFKEQ come from the germline V gene. Unmatched junction bases numbered 15, after V lost 3 bases and J lost 10 bases. In regard to this clone: What it binds is unknown.

The protocol was immunoSEQ multiplex PCR, while the TCRdb copy is restricted to in-frame clones and leaves out a portion. The sample records fewer than 40,000 clones, about 78% being singletons. Study-level findings and limits: The appearance of a median roughly 56 of the top 100 tumor clones was seen in adjacent lung. Sequencing, confined to only one tumor region, leaves heterogeneity possible. Uninvolved nearby lung showed the greatest T cell clonality, exceeding that found in tumor. An association was observed between higher blood T cell density and longer overall survival.

The sequencing used peripheral blood, collected before any cancer treatment. The clonotype originates from a male donor aged 60 or over with stage II squamous cell lung carcinoma. The gene calls are TRBV4-2 and TRBJ2-1, with 7 bases lining up with TRBD2. For the CDR3, the DNA is TGTGCCAGCAGCCAGAGGGAGGGCCCCCGACCAGGGGAGCAGTTCTTC. Amino acids: CASSQREGPRPGEQFF.